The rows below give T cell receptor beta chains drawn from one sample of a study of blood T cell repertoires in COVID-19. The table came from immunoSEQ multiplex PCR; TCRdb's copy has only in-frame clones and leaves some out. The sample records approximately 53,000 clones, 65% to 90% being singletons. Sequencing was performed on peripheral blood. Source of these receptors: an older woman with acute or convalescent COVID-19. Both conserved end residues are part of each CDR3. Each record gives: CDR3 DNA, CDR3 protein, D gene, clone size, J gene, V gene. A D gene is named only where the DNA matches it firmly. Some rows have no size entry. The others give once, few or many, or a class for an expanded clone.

TGTGCCAGCAGTTACGCAGAAGATTACTATGGCTACACCTTC,CASSYAEDYYGYTF,.,.,TRBJ1-2,TRBV6-5
TGTGCCAGCAGCTTAGAGGCTGGGCTCGGATACGAGCAGTACTTC,CASSLEAGLGYEQYF,.,.,TRBJ2-7,TRBV7-8
TGTGCCACCAGTGAGTCCCGGCGGAATCTGAACACTGAAGCTTTCTTT,CATSESRRNLNTEAFF,.,.,TRBJ1-1,TRBV24-1
TGTGCCAGCAGCGTAGTATGGAAGGTCAATCCCTCCGGGGGCTACACCTTC,CASSVVWKVNPSGGYTF,.,once,TRBJ1-2,TRBV9
TGTGCCAGCCGGAGACTGGCGAACACCGGGGAGCTGTTTTTT,CASRRLANTGELFF,.,.,TRBJ2-2,TRBV2
TGTGCCAGCAGCTTTAACAGGGTCAATGAGCAGTTCTTC,CASSFNRVNEQFF,.,.,TRBJ2-1,TRBV11-3
TGTGCCAGCAGCTTCTCAACTACGAACACCGGGGAGCTGTTTTTT,CASSFSTTNTGELFF,.,.,TRBJ2-2,TRBV5-6
TGTGCCAGTAGTTTCAGGGGGCGCAGCACCGGGGAGCTGTTTTTT,CASSFRGRSTGELFF,TRBD1,.,TRBJ2-2,TRBV19
TGTGCCAGCAGCCCCTACGCCTCGGGACTAGCGGGACTTTCCTACGAGCAGTACTTC,CASSPYASGLAGLSYEQYF,TRBD2,.,TRBJ2-7,TRBV9
TGTGCCAGCAGCCAAGACGGGACTGGTCCCTACAATGAGCAGTTCTTC,CASSQDGTGPYNEQFF,.,.,TRBJ2-1,TRBV3-1/TRBV3-2
TGTGCCAGCAGCTCGGCCCCAGGGGGCGTTTTACCCACTGAAGCTTTCTTT,CASSSAPGGVLPTEAFF,TRBD1,.,TRBJ1-1,TRBV7-2
TGTGCCAGCAGCTTTGGGACAGGTCTACGTGGGCAGTACTTC,CASSFGTGLRGQYF,TRBD1,.,TRBJ2-7,TRBV5-4
TGTGCCTGGAGTGTACCTAGGACAGGCCGAGGCTACGAGCAGTACTTC,CAWSVPRTGRGYEQYF,TRBD1,.,TRBJ2-7,TRBV30
TGTGCCAGCAGCCGGTACCAAGAGACCCAGTACTTC,CASSRYQETQYF,.,once,TRBJ2-5,TRBV5-4
TGCAGTGCTATTGACCCCACAGCGCCCACGGGGAATGAGCAGTTCTTC,CSAIDPTAPTGNEQFF,.,.,TRBJ2-1,TRBV20-1
TGTGCCAGCAGTAGGGACAAGCTCTCAACACCCCTCCACTTT,CASSRDKLSTPLHF,.,.,TRBJ1-6,TRBV6-5
TGTGCCAGCAGGGGACAGGGGGGGAACACTGAAGCTTTCTTT,CASRGQGGNTEAFF,TRBD1,.,TRBJ1-1,TRBV6-5